This TCR beta chain comes out of a study of T cell responses to AZD1222 COVID-19 vaccine. The protocol was immunoSEQ multiplex PCR, while the TCRdb copy is restricted to in-frame clones and leaves out a portion. The profile shows 130,000 to 150,000 clones, 75% to 95% of them singletons. Study-wide results and caveats: Spike-wide vaccine-associated CD4 TCRs dominated at 160-218 and 743-854.

A single count supports this clone. What it recognizes is unknown. Germline values: CDR1 MDHEN, CDR2 SYDVKM. The CDR3 spans 14 residues. Trimming pared 4 bases from V and 6 bases from J, leaving 13 bases between. V usage is TRBV28 and J usage is TRBJ1-5; unclear D gene. The input for sequencing was peripheral blood, taken on day 0 of AZD1222 vaccination. This clonotype was obtained from an adult in good health. In DNA, the CDR3 is TGTGCCAGCAGTTCCGGGGAGCGTAGTCAGCCCCAGCATTTT. It codes for CASSSGERSQPQHF. The full variable domain, in which reference TRBV28 and TRBJ1-5 provide the parts outside the CDR3, is DVKVTQSSRYLVKRTGEKVFLECVQDMDHENMFWYRQDPGLGLRLIYFSYDVKMKEKGDIPEGYSVSREKKERFSLILESASTNQTSMYLCASSSGERSQPQHFGDGTRLSIL.